What follows are 4 T cell receptor beta chains derived from one specimen sequenced in a study of T cell responses to AZD1222 COVID-19 vaccine. Here immunoSEQ multiplex PCR was the method, and the copy in TCRdb shows in-frame clones only, minus some. The top ten clones hold around 7.1% of a sample with 75,000 to 95,000 clones, 92% of them seen once. The sequencing here drew on peripheral blood, taken on day 0 of MenACWY control vaccination. The receptors here all came from an adult in good health.

This chain connects TRBV6-2 or TRBV6-3 to TRBJ1-2, with 7 bases lining up with TRBD1. There are 13 residues in the CDR3. The J segment lost 2 bases and the V segment lost 6 bases, leaving 3 bases of the junction unmatched. The germline CDR1 and CDR2 sequences are MNHEY and SVGEGT. For the CDR3, the DNA is TGTGCCAGCAGCCCGACAGGGAACTATGGCTACACCTTC. Protein sequence: CASSPTGNYGYTF.

This chain uses TRBV28 with TRBJ1-2; 8 bases map to TRBD1. V lost 5 bases and J lost 8; bases outside the gene matches: 13. CDR1 MDHEN and CDR2 SYDVKM come from the germline V gene. CDR3 length: 15 amino acids. CDR3 sequence reads: CASSLQGVDARGYTF. CDR3 sequence (DNA): TGTGCCAGCAGTCTACAGGGGGTGGACGCGAGGGGCTACACCTTC.

This clone was seen more than once but under ten times. CDR3 protein: CSVEKETGIYEQYF. CDR3 nucleotide sequence: TGCAGCGTTGAAAAGGAGACAGGGATCTACGAGCAGTACTTC. The V call is TRBV29-1, the J call TRBJ2-7, with 7 bases lining up with TRBD1. The germline V gene has CDR1 SQVTM and CDR2 ANQGSEA. The CDR3 has 14 residues. The V segment lost 2 bases and the J segment 3 bases; nucleotides outside the gene matches: 7.

The chain employs TRBV19 and TRBJ2-2; D is possibly TRBD1 (5 bases). Germline-derived CDR1 and CDR2 are LNHDA and SQIVND (reference sequence). The CDR3 totals 17 residues. The ends were cut back, 3 bases at V and 3 bases at J, with 17 bases in the middle. The CDR3 DNA reads TGTGCCAGTAGTATCATGGGGCCCGGTCAATACACCGGGGAGCTGTTTTTT. Translated: CASSIMGPGQYTGELFF.